The 28 T cell receptor beta chains listed next were all sequenced from one sample in a study of monozygotic twins with cystic fibrosis. This table comes from immunoSEQ multiplex PCR, and its TCRdb copy is limited to in-frame clones, with some not included. The repertoire has some 31,000 clones, around 85% of them found once; the top ten carry roughly 0.9%. The sample taken for sequencing was blood. The receptors here all came from a girl aged 2-10 years with cystic fibrosis.

The chain has TRBV4-1 and TRBJ1-4; D gene unclear. This CDR3 is built from 17 residues. The germline gives CDR1 MGHRA, CDR2 YSYEKL. Trimming removed 1 base from V and 2 bases from J, with 14 bases in between. The DNA of the CDR3 is TGCGCCAGCAGCCAAGCGTCCCCTCGGAATACTAATGAAAAACTGTTTTTT. Amino acid sequence: CASSQASPRNTNEKLFF.

A few counts support this clone. V gene TRBV19 combines with J gene TRBJ1-5; TRBD1 aligns across 8 bases. CDR1 and CDR2 from the germline V gene are LNHDA and SQIVND (reference sequence). The CDR3 is made up of 15 amino acids. V lost 6 bases and J lost 1; bases outside the gene matches: 5. As DNA, the CDR3 is TGTGCCAGTAGGCTACAGGGGGTAAGCAATCAGCCCCAGCATTTT. The encoded protein is CASRLQGVSNQPQHF.

The gene calls are TRBV4-2 and TRBJ1-1, with D maybe TRBD1 (6 bases). Per germline, CDR1 LGHNA and CDR2 YNFKEQ. Trimming cost V 7 bases and J 2 bases, with 20 bases left between them. This CDR3 contains 16 residues. The CDR3 DNA is TGTGCCAGCACCCCCGAACCACAGGGACCAAACACTGAAGCTTTCTTT. It is translated as CASTPEPQGPNTEAFF.

The chain employs TRBV7-9 and TRBJ1-2; TRBD1 might be the D (5 bases). V was clipped by 10 bases and J by 3 bases, with 27 bases between them. This CDR3 region has 17 residues. Germline values: CDR1 SEHNR, CDR2 FQNEAQ (reference sequence). This chain's CDR3 is CATSIRDWGDPDYGYTF. In DNA, the CDR3 is TGTGCCACCTCGATAAGGGACTGGGGGGATCCCGACTATGGCTACACCTTC.

This chain connects TRBV27 to TRBJ1-5; no clear D gene. This CDR3 region has 14 residues. Trimming pared 0 bases from V and 7 bases from J, leaving 10 bases between. Looked up from germline, CDR1 is MNHEY and CDR2 is SMNVEV (reference sequence). In DNA form, the CDR3 reads TGTGCCAGCAGTTTATCAGGCCCCGGACAGCCCCAGCATTTT. This codes for CASSLSGPGQPQHF.

The sample holds one count of this clone. This sequence joins TRBV29-1 and TRBJ1-2; D is possibly TRBD1 (6 bases). V dropped 3 bases and J dropped 8 bases, with 13 bases sitting between them. The CDR3 runs 12 residues. Germline V CDR1 and CDR2: SQVTM, ANQGSEA. CDR3 DNA sequence: TGCAGCGTTGAGGGGGATGGGGGCGGCTACACCTTC. This sequence encodes CSVEGDGGGYTF.

CDR3 DNA: TGTGCCAGCAGTTTAGGAACTGAAGCTTTCTTT. Its translation is CASSLGTEAFF. This chain connects TRBV27 to TRBJ1-1, with D unclear. The CDR3 extends over 11 amino acids. Between the trimmed V and J ends, which lost 2 bases and 5 bases, there was a span of 3 bases. Germline lookup yields CDR1 MNHEY and CDR2 SMNVEV (reference sequence).

V and J are TRBV7-9 and TRBJ2-6; D remains ambiguous. The CDR3 extends over 14 amino acids. Trimming took 6 bases from V and 2 from J, leaving 8 bases between them. Germline V gives CDR1 SEHNR, CDR2 FQNEAQ (reference sequence). In DNA form, the CDR3 reads TGTGCCAGCAGGCCCGGGCCTGGGGCCAACGTCCTGACTTTC. It translates to CASRPGPGANVLTF.

The chain employs TRBV5-1 and TRBJ1-1; D uncertain. Germline-derived CDR1 and CDR2 are SGHRS and YFSETQ. V was cut by 0 bases and J by 1 base, with 7 bases left in between. CDR3 length: 14 amino acids. In DNA form, the CDR3 reads TGCGCCAGCAGCTTGGCCGACTGGAACACTGAAGCTTTCTTT. It codes for CASSLADWNTEAFF.

This chain links TRBV7-2 with TRBJ2-1; TRBD2 agrees at 10 bases. Germline V gene lookup returns CDR1 SGHTA and CDR2 FQGNSA. The CDR3 is 16 amino acids. The V segment lost 1 base and the J segment 7 bases; nucleotides outside the gene matches: 7. In nucleotides, the CDR3 is TGTGCCAGCAGCTTAGTCAGAGCTAGCGGGAGTAATGAGCAGTTCTTC. Residues: CASSLVRASGSNEQFF.

Comment on this clone: At one of its ends the junction is not consistent with the germline gene, which may arise from a read error. This rearrangement joins TRBV5-1 to TRBJ2-5; D may match TRBD1 or TRBD2 (5 bases each). CDR3 length: 13 amino acids. The V gene's germline CDR1 is SGHRS and CDR2 YFSETQ. The CDR3 sequence is CASSLGEPETQYF. The CDR3 coding sequence is TGCGCCAGCAGTTTGGGGGAGCCGGAGACCCAGTACTTC.

This rearrangement joins TRBV2 to TRBJ1-6, with D unclear. The CDR3 is made up of 16 amino acids. The V and J ends lost 7 bases and 0 bases respectively, with 13 bases between them. Germline CDR1 reads SNHLY; CDR2 reads FYNNEI. The CDR3 nucleotides are TGTGCCAGCATTGCCCTGGGCAGCTCCTATAATTCACCCCTCCACTTT. Encoded protein: CASIALGSSYNSPLHF.

This clone was detected only once. The chain links TRBV28 to TRBJ1-2, with D unresolved. CDR1 is MDHEN and CDR2 is SYDVKM in the germline V gene. The V gene lost 2 bases and the J gene lost 8 bases, with 9 bases spanning the gap. The CDR3 extends over 12 amino acids. CDR3 in amino acids: CASSLGVSGYTF. As DNA, the CDR3 is TGTGCCAGCAGTTTAGGAGTTAGCGGCTACACCTTC.

This clone has only a few counts. The genes are TRBV9 and TRBJ1-1; D may be TRBD1 (6 bases). Looked up from germline, CDR1 is SGDLS and CDR2 is YYNGEE. V lost 4 bases and J lost 1, with 20 bases in between. This CDR3 region has 17 residues. CDR3 nucleotide sequence: TGTGCCAGCAGCCCTCGTTTAAATGGACAGACGAACACTGAAGCTTTCTTT. This gives the protein CASSPRLNGQTNTEAFF.

The V gene is TRBV7-2, the J gene TRBJ2-7; D gene uncertain. From germline, CDR1 is SGHTA and CDR2 FQGNSA. The V end lost 5 bases, the J end lost 2 bases, and 16 bases lay between the germline ends. The CDR3 totals 15 residues. The CDR3 nucleotides read TGTGCCAGCAGCCCCACTGGCAGTAAGACCTACGAGCAGTACTTC. Residues: CASSPTGSKTYEQYF. Based on the CDR3 plus reference TRBV7-2 and TRBJ2-7, the full variable domain is GAGVSQSPSNKVTEKGKDVELRCDPISGHTALYWYRQSLGQGLEFLIYFQGNSAPDKSGLPSDRFSAERTGGSVSTLTIQRTQQEDSAVYLCASSPTGSKTYEQYFGPGTRLTVT.

V gene TRBV2 combines with J gene TRBJ1-2; D may be TRBD1 (6 bases). Trimming pared 4 bases from V and 5 bases from J, leaving 11 bases between. The CDR3 runs to 13 residues. CDR1 SNHLY and CDR2 FYNNEI come from the germline V gene. DNA for the CDR3: TGTGCCAGCAGTGTTTGGCAGGGGTATGGCTACACCTTC. Translated, it gives CASSVWQGYGYTF. Supplemented by reference TRBV2 and TRBJ1-2, the full variable domain reads EPEVTQTPSHQVTQMGQEVILRCVPISNHLYFYWYRQILGQKVEFLVSFYNNEISEKSEIFDDQFSVERPDGSNFTLKIRSTKLEDSAMYFCASSVWQGYGYTFGSGTRLTVV.

The V gene is TRBV18, the J gene TRBJ2-6, with D uncertain. This CDR3 has 15 residues. The V and J ends lost 3 bases and 6 bases respectively, with 12 bases between them. Germline V lookup: CDR1 KGHSH, CDR2 LQKENI. This chain's CDR3 is CASSPRFIEANVLTF. CDR3 DNA: TGTGCCAGCTCACCCCGGTTTATTGAGGCCAACGTCCTGACTTTC.

This chain uses TRBV7-9 with TRBJ2-7; TRBD1 agrees at 7 bases. Germline V lookup: CDR1 SEHNR, CDR2 FQNEAQ (reference sequence). The CDR3 has 15 amino acids. The junction had 6 bases not matched to a gene; V was cut back by 4 bases and J by 0 bases. CDR3 residues: CASSSSGTASYEQYF. The CDR3 nucleotides read TGTGCCAGCAGCTCCTCCGGGACAGCCTCCTACGAGCAGTACTTC.

The chain is built from TRBV28 and TRBJ2-7; 13 bases are shared with TRBD2. Germline loops: CDR1 MDHEN, CDR2 SYDVKM. Trimming cost V 3 bases and J 4 bases; bases outside gene matches: 6. This CDR3 is built from 16 residues. CDR3 bases: TGTGCCAGCAGTTTGGGAGGACTAGCGGGAGTGTACGAGCAGTACTTC. Its translation: CASSLGGLAGVYEQYF.

The count of this clone is one. This chain links TRBV6-4 with TRBJ2-3; D ambiguous. CDR1 is MRHNA, CDR2 SNTAGT, per germline. V gave up 0 bases and J gave up 0 bases, with 4 bases separating them. The CDR3 covers 14 residues. Written as DNA, the CDR3 is TGTGCCAGCAGTGACTCGTGGAGCACAGATACGCAGTATTTT. Amino acids: CASSDSWSTDTQYF.

This clone was seen only a few times. This chain uses TRBV6-5 with TRBJ1-2, with 10 bases identical to TRBD1. CDR1 and CDR2 (germline): MNHEY, SVGAGI. V gave up 0 bases and J gave up 4 bases; unmatched junction bases: 5. The CDR3 contains 16 residues. The CDR3 nucleotides read TGTGCCAGCAGTTACTCACGACAGGGGGCTGCCTATGGCTACACCTTC. This sequence encodes CASSYSRQGAAYGYTF.

The CDR3 DNA is TGTGCCAGCAGGGGACAGGGGGCCTATGGCTACACCTTC. Encoded protein: CASRGQGAYGYTF. V gene TRBV28 combines with J gene TRBJ1-2; 12 nucleotides line up with TRBD1. CDR1 is MDHEN, CDR2 SYDVKM, per germline. The length of the CDR3 is 13 residues. Trimming at V came to 6 bases and at J to 4 bases, leaving 0 bases not matched to a gene.

The rearrangement joins TRBV30 to TRBJ2-5, with D unclear. The J call is uncertain, as TRBJ2-7 better fits the DNA end. This CDR3 is built from 12 residues. Per the germline V gene, CDR1 is GTSNPN and CDR2 is SVGIG (reference sequence). Here the CDR3 DNA reads TGTGCCTGGAGTGACCAGTCCTACGAGCAGTACTTC. It specifies CAWSDQSYEQYF.

This clone was detected once. This sequence joins TRBV6-6 and TRBJ1-1; D is uncertain. V dropped 2 bases and J dropped 1 base, with 5 bases sitting between them. The length of the CDR3 is 13 residues. CDR1 is MNHNY and CDR2 is SVGAGI in the germline V gene (reference sequence). The CDR3 protein is CASSYRSNTEAFF. DNA for the CDR3: TGTGCCAGCAGTTACAGATCGAACACTGAAGCTTTCTTT.

The chain combines TRBV5-1 with TRBJ2-3, with a weak D call TRBD1 (6 bases). This CDR3 has 14 amino acids. V shed 4 bases and J shed 2 bases, with 11 bases lying between them. The germline V gene has CDR1 SGHRS and CDR2 YFSETQ. CDR3 coding DNA: TGCGCCAGCAGCCTAAGGGACACCACAGATACGCAGTATTTT. This encodes CASSLRDTTDTQYF.

This chain connects TRBV5-6 to TRBJ1-5, with unresolved D. V was trimmed by 0 bases and J by 0 bases, leaving 7 bases between them. Germline loops: CDR1 SGHDT, CDR2 YYEEEE. This CDR3 is 15 amino acids long. The CDR3 nucleotides are TGTGCCAGCAGCTTGGCACGGTATAGCAATCAGCCCCAGCATTTT. It encodes CASSLARYSNQPQHF.

The gene calls are TRBV11-2 and TRBJ2-1, with 13 bases matching TRBD2. Trimming took 4 bases from V and 2 from J; bases not matched to a gene: 8. CDR1 is SGHAT, CDR2 FQNNGV, per germline. CDR3 length equals 18 residues. CDR3 amino acids: CASSSLTSGRSAYNEQFF. The CDR3 bases are TGTGCCAGCAGCTCCCTGACTAGCGGGAGGTCGGCCTACAATGAGCAGTTCTTC.

This clone appeared once. The rearrangement joins TRBV19 to TRBJ1-6, with TRBD1 matching over 9 bases. V trimming: 3 bases; J trimming: 9 bases; junction bases outside the gene matches: 6. The CDR3 has 15 amino acids. Germline CDR1 LNHDA, CDR2 SQIVND (reference sequence). DNA of the CDR3: TGTGCCAGTAGTATTTTACAGGGGGCACGTTCACCCCTCCACTTT. It specifies CASSILQGARSPLHF.